These 24 T cell receptor beta chains were all obtained from the same sample, sequenced in a study of T-cell reconstitution after alpha-beta-depleted transplantation in children. For TCRbeta, the library was prepared with unique molecular identifiers. TCRdb processed the PCR reads anew with MiXCR; each CDR3 protein has one entry. Of 150,000 to 200,000 distinct CDR3 sequences in the sample, around 6.8% were seen once. The sample was PBMCs from the stem cell graft donor, taken from the stem cell graft. These receptors all come from a human donor who donated a stem cell graft to a child with Wiskott-Aldrich syndrome.

This rearrangement joins TRBV3-1 to TRBJ1-1; possible D gene TRBD1, 5 bases. The V end was cut by 0 bases, the J end by 6 bases, with 14 bases between. Germline V gene data show CDR1 as LGHDT and CDR2 as YNNKEL (reference sequence). This CDR3 comprises 15 residues. CDR3 region: CASSQDAGGWAEAFF. The CDR3, as DNA: TGTGCCAGCAGCCAAGATGCGGGGGGGTGGGCTGAAGCTTTCTTT.

V is TRBV30 and J is TRBJ2-1, with 8 bases lining up with TRBD2. After removal of 0 bases from V and 5 bases from J, the junction contained 3 bases not matched to a gene. The germline CDR1 and CDR2 sequences are GTSNPN and SVGIG (reference sequence). The CDR3 is 14 residues long. The CDR3 loop reads CAWSVSGSHNEQFF. The CDR3 nucleotides are TGTGCCTGGAGTGTCAGCGGGAGCCACAATGAGCAGTTCTTC.

This clonotype was seen at least ten times. The gene calls are TRBV5-1 and TRBJ2-1; tentative D call: TRBD1 (5 bases). There are 18 residues in the CDR3. V was shortened by 1 base and J by 0 bases, with 17 bases between the two germline ends. Germline V gene sequence: CDR1 SGHRS, CDR2 YFSETQ. The DNA of the CDR3 is TGCGCCAGCAGCTTGATCTTCCCAGACAGAAGCTCCTACAATGAGCAGTTCTTC. It translates to CASSLIFPDRSSYNEQFF.

There are many counts of this clonotype. J is TRBJ2-1 and V is TRBV7-9; 8 bases fit TRBD1. Germline CDR1 reads SEHNR; CDR2 reads FQNEAQ (reference sequence). Germline trimming cut 0 bases from V and 2 bases from J; bases unmatched to any gene: 6. This CDR3 is 17 amino acids long. The CDR3 DNA sequence: TGTGCCAGCAGCTTAGCTGGGGGGACAGGAACCTACAATGAGCAGTTCTTC. Protein: CASSLAGGTGTYNEQFF.

This clonotype was observed at least ten times. V is TRBV12-3 or TRBV12-4 and J is TRBJ2-2; 9 bases line up with TRBD1. The CDR3 is 16 amino acids. J lost 6 bases, V lost 0 bases, and 5 bases had no gene match. The CDR3 is CASSLAGTGISGELFF. As DNA, the CDR3 is TGTGCCAGCAGTTTAGCCGGGACAGGGATCTCCGGGGAGCTGTTTTTT.

The table lists this clonotype with many counts. V is TRBV5-1 and J is TRBJ1-1; 11 nucleotides align to TRBD1. The junction had 7 bases not matched to a gene; V was cut back by 3 bases and J by 6 bases. CDR3 size: 15 residues. Germline lookup yields CDR1 SGHRS and CDR2 YFSETQ. CDR3 amino acids: CASSSPGQGVSEAFF. Written as DNA, the CDR3 is TGCGCCAGCAGCTCCCCGGGACAGGGGGTCTCTGAAGCTTTCTTT.

This clonotype was recorded at least ten times. The chain has TRBV7-2 and TRBJ1-3, with a weak D call TRBD1 (5 bases). Trimming took 2 bases from V and 0 from J, leaving 11 bases between them. The CDR3 sequence is 16 residues long. CDR1 SGHTA and CDR2 FQGNSA come from the germline V gene. The chain's CDR3 is CASSLKTASSGNTIYF. CDR3 bases: TGTGCCAGCAGCTTAAAGACAGCAAGCTCTGGAAACACCATATATTTT.

This clonotype was seen at least ten times. The CDR3 region is CSREKAGGDADEQFF. Here the CDR3 DNA reads TGCAGTCGAGAAAAGGCCGGGGGCGACGCGGATGAGCAGTTCTTC. J is TRBJ2-1 and V is TRBV20-1, with D perhaps given as TRBD1 or TRBD2 (6 bases each). The V end lost 8 bases, the J end lost 8 bases, and 25 bases lay between the germline ends. The CDR3 consists of 15 residues. Germline V lookup: CDR1 DFQATT, CDR2 SNEGSKA (reference sequence).

This clonotype came up a few times. The chain is built from TRBV2 and TRBJ2-1; 7 nucleotides agree with TRBD2. The ends lost 4 bases at V and 7 bases at J; junction bases unmatched: 10. CDR3 length: 15 residues. Germline loops: CDR1 SNHLY, CDR2 FYNNEI. The chain's CDR3 is CASSGGAGPRNEQFF. The DNA of the CDR3 is TGTGCCAGCAGTGGAGGAGCGGGGCCTCGGAATGAGCAGTTCTTC. Variable domain in full (rest from reference TRBV2 and TRBJ2-1): EPEVTQTPSHQVTQMGQEVILRCVPISNHLYFYWYRQILGQKVEFLVSFYNNEISEKSEIFDDQFSVERPDGSNFTLKIRSTKLEDSAMYFCASSGGAGPRNEQFFGPGTRLTVL.

Many counts were recorded for this clonotype. This chain uses TRBV7-2 with TRBJ2-3; possible D gene TRBD2, 5 bases. Trimming removed 3 bases from V and 2 bases from J, with 12 bases in between. The CDR3 length is 15 residues. Germline CDR1 is SGHTA and CDR2 is FQGNSA. The CDR3 is CASSFLGSYTDTQYF. CDR3 sequence (DNA): TGTGCCAGCAGCTTCTTGGGGAGCTACACAGATACGCAGTATTTT.

This clonotype was detected a few times. This chain links TRBV12-3 or TRBV12-4 with TRBJ1-2, with unresolved D. The CDR3 contains 14 residues. Between the trimmed V and J ends, which lost 5 bases and 4 bases, there was a span of 14 bases. The CDR3 spells CASSASVGIYGYTF. The CDR3 DNA reads TGTGCCAGCAGTGCCTCGGTCGGAATCTATGGCTACACCTTC.

This clonotype has at least ten counts. CDR3 protein: CASSLSTAGELFF. In DNA form, the CDR3 reads TGTGCCAGCAGCTTATCGACAGCCGGGGAGCTGTTTTTT. V is TRBV7-2 and J is TRBJ2-2; D perhaps matches TRBD1 (5 bases). Trimming removed 2 bases from V and 6 bases from J, with 7 bases in between. This CDR3 region has 13 residues. Germline CDR1 reads SGHTA; CDR2 reads FQGNSA.

Ten or more counts support this clonotype. The rearrangement joins TRBV5-1 to TRBJ2-7; D is unclear. The CDR3 contains 11 residues. Trimming left V 2 bases short and J 7 bases short, with 7 bases between. Germline CDR1 is SGHRS and CDR2 is YFSETQ. CDR3 sequence reads: CASSLFAEQYF. The CDR3 DNA reads as TGCGCCAGCAGCTTATTTGCGGAGCAGTACTTC.

Here the CDR3 DNA reads TGCAGCGTTCTGAGTCAGGCGACCAATGGCTACACCTTC. This translates into CSVLSQATNGYTF. The chain carries TRBV29-1 and TRBJ1-2; the D is unclear. Germline-derived CDR1 and CDR2 are SQVTM and ANQGSEA. The CDR3 extends over 13 amino acids. The V end was cut by 5 bases, the J end by 6 bases, with 16 bases between.

This clonotype was detected a few times. The rearrangement links TRBV19 to TRBJ2-4; maybe TRBD2 (5 bases). The germline CDR1 and CDR2 sequences are LNHDA and SQIVND (reference sequence). The length of the CDR3 is 16 residues. The V and J ends lost 4 bases and 0 bases respectively, with 13 bases between them. The CDR3, as DNA: TGTGCCAGTAGTAGCGGAGGAACTCTAGCCAAAAACATTCAGTACTTC. Translation gives CASSSGGTLAKNIQYF.

This clonotype was recorded at least ten times. The chain employs TRBV5-5 and TRBJ2-5, with TRBD1 matching 8 bases. V shed 3 bases and J 4 bases; nucleotides not matched to a gene: 11. The CDR3 runs 16 residues. Germline V lookup: CDR1 SGHKS, CDR2 YYEKEE (reference sequence). The CDR3 region is CASSWPRDRLTETQYF. The CDR3 nucleotides read TGTGCCAGCAGCTGGCCGAGGGACAGGTTGACAGAGACCCAGTACTTC.

At least ten counts were recorded for this clonotype. The gene calls are TRBV7-8 and TRBJ1-1, with a tentative D call TRBD1 (5 bases). Germline values: CDR1 SGHVS, CDR2 FQNEAQ. V dropped 4 bases and J dropped 4 bases, with 10 bases sitting between them. The CDR3 totals 13 residues. Written as DNA, the CDR3 is TGTGCCAGCAGCTATCAGGGAGGCACTGAAGCTTTCTTT. This gives the protein CASSYQGGTEAFF.

A note on this clonotype: This could be a read error, since a much larger clone is one nucleotide away. The CDR3, as DNA: TGCAGCACTAGGGTGACCGCGAACACTGAAGCTTTCTTT. Translation gives CSTRVTANTEAFF. V is TRBV29-1 and J is TRBJ1-1; no firm D call. Trimming shortened V by 8 bases and J by 1 base, and 14 bases separated the two germline ends. The germline V gene has CDR1 SQVTM and CDR2 ANQGSEA. This CDR3 comprises 13 residues.

The J gene is TRBJ2-7, the V gene TRBV12-3 or TRBV12-4; D might be TRBD1 (6 bases). V lost 9 bases and J 0 bases, leaving 15 bases between the germline ends. CDR3 size: 14 residues. CDR3 sequence (DNA): TGTGCCAGTAAAACAGGGCCGAGCTCCTACGAGCAGTACTTC. Translated: CASKTGPSSYEQYF.

This clonotype has ten or more counts. The chain uses TRBV5-1 and TRBJ2-7; TRBD2 matches at 10 bases. V shed 0 bases and J 3 bases; nucleotides not matched to a gene: 3. The germline V gene has CDR1 SGHRS and CDR2 YFSETQ. The CDR3 length is 15 residues. The CDR3 coding sequence is TGCGCCAGCAGCTTGGGGACTAGCGGATTCTACGAGCAGTACTTC. This codes for CASSLGTSGFYEQYF.

This clonotype has a count of ten or more. The rearrangement uses TRBV18 and TRBJ2-3; 9 positions match TRBD1. The CDR3 spans 17 residues. Trimming took 3 bases from V and 2 from J; bases not matched to a gene: 9. Looked up from germline, CDR1 is KGHSH and CDR2 is LQKENI. In DNA, the CDR3 is TGTGCCAGCTCACCGGTTATGGGGACAGGGACCACAGATACGCAGTATTTT. It translates to CASSPVMGTGTTDTQYF.

This chain joins TRBV7-2 and TRBJ2-3; 9 nucleotides align to TRBD1. Looked up from germline, CDR1 is SGHTA and CDR2 is FQGNSA. Trimming cost V 3 bases and J 4 bases; bases outside gene matches: 2. This CDR3 comprises 14 residues. The CDR3 bases are TGTGCCAGCAGCTTTGACAGGGGGGCAGATACGCAGTATTTT. It translates to CASSFDRGADTQYF.

This clonotype showed up many times. V gene TRBV5-1 combines with J gene TRBJ1-4; D not certain. Trimming took off 0 bases at V and 7 bases at J, with 13 bases between the two ends. Germline V CDR1 and CDR2: SGHRS, YFSETQ. CDR3 size: 15 residues. CDR3 nucleotide sequence: TGCGCCAGCAGCTTGGCAGGAGGTGAGAGTGAAAAACTGTTTTTT. Amino acid sequence: CASSLAGGESEKLFF.

This clonotype showed up many times. V usage is TRBV7-2 and J usage is TRBJ2-7; the D gene is possibly TRBD2 (5 bases). V was shortened by 2 bases and J by 3 bases, with 17 bases between the two germline ends. The CDR3 has 16 amino acids. Germline assignment: CDR1 SGHTA and CDR2 FQGNSA. CDR3 loop: CASSLNPIGRSYEQYF. The CDR3 nucleotides read TGTGCCAGCAGCTTAAACCCTATTGGGAGAAGCTACGAGCAGTACTTC.